This TCR beta chain was captured in a study of STAT5B mutations in CD4+ large granular lymphocyte leukemia. To note about this clone: Its specificity is not known.

Measured with immunoSEQ multiplex PCR; TCRdb has only the in-frame clones, and not every one. The data contain 30,000 or so clones, around 76% of them singletons. Study-wide results and caveats: Approximately 25% of private leukemic clonotypes occurred rarely in other patients' non-leukemic repertoires.

This sequence was found in a human donor in good health. The sequenced material came from CD4+ T cells from blood buffy coats.

The DNA of the CDR3 is TGTGCCAGCAGCTTAGGGGGCGGGGGGCGAGAGCAGTACTTC. This sequence encodes CASSLGGGGREQYF. The rearrangement links TRBV11-2 to TRBJ2-7; 8 nucleotides align to TRBD2. With V trimmed by 1 base and J by 7 bases, 6 bases remained unmatched. The CDR3 covers 14 residues. Per the germline V gene, CDR1 is SGHAT and CDR2 is FQNNGV. Filled out from reference TRBV11-2 and TRBJ2-7, the complete variable domain reads EAGVAQSPRYKIIEKRQSVAFWCNPISGHATLYWYQQILGQGPKLLIQFQNNGVVDDSQLPKDRFSAERLKGVDSTLKIQPAKLEDSAVYLCASSLGGGGREQYFGPGTRLTVT.